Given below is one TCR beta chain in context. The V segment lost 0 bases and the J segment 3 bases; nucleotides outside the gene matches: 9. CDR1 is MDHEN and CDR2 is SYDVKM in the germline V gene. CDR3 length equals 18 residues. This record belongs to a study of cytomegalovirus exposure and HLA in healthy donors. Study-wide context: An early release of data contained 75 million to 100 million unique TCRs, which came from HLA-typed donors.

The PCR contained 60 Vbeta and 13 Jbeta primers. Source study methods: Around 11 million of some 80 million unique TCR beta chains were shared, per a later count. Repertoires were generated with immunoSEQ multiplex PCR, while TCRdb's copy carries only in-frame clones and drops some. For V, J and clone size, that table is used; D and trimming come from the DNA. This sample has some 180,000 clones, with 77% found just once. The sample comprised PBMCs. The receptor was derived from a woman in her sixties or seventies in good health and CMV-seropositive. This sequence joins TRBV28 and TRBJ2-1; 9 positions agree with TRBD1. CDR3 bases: TGTGCCAGCAGTTTATGGGGGCCGGGACAGGGAAACTACAATGAGCAGTTCTTC. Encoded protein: CASSLWGPGQGNYNEQFF.